This T cell receptor (beta chain) stems from a study of T cell responses to AZD1222 COVID-19 vaccine. Overall study context: Investigators merged groups given second doses at roughly 4 or roughly 12 weeks. Study outcomes and limitations: A mostly white British donor set with more females was recruited, and clonal diversity was possibly underestimated. Repertoire samples came only from after the peak T cell response.

This clone occurred once. Antigen unknown. The table came from immunoSEQ multiplex PCR; TCRdb's copy has only in-frame clones and leaves some out. The table lists approximately 70,000 clones, 75% to 90% of them singletons. The germline V gene has CDR1 SGHRS and CDR2 YFSETQ. V was clipped by 0 bases and J by 6 bases, with 9 bases between them. The CDR3 has 13 amino acids. The specimen was peripheral blood, collected on day 0 of AZD1222 vaccination. The genes are TRBV5-1 and TRBJ1-1; weak D call: TRBD1 (5 bases). This clonotype was obtained from an adult in good health. Here the CDR3 DNA reads TGCGCCAGCAGCTTGGGTCAGGGATCTGAAGCTTTCTTT. Amino acids: CASSLGQGSEAFF.